One and the same sample provided the 5 T cell receptor beta chains below, sequenced in a study of CD8 T cells in Susac syndrome. RNA was extracted with the RNeasy kit, and a quantity of roughly 0.5 to 1 ug was reverse transcribed using random hexamers. TCRdb passed the immunoSEQ multiplex PCR reads through MiXCR, listing each CDR3 protein once. The sample lists about 140,000 distinct CDR3 sequences; more than 85% were seen once. The specimen was CD4+ T cells from PBMCs. All receptors derive from a human donor with Susac syndrome.

This chain joins TRBV7-2 and TRBJ1-5, with TRBD1 matching 7 bases. This CDR3 comprises 15 residues. V was pared by 1 base and J by 4 bases, with 4 bases of the junction left unmatched. The germline gives CDR1 SGHTA, CDR2 FQGNSA. CDR3 coding DNA: TGTGCCAGCAGCTTAGAGACAGGGCGGAATCAGCCCCAGCATTTT. It is translated as CASSLETGRNQPQHF.

The count of this clonotype is one. The gene calls are TRBV3-1 and TRBJ2-1; 7 bases agree with TRBD1. After removal of 1 base from V and 1 base from J, the junction contained 4 bases not matched to a gene. The CDR3 runs to 16 residues. Germline V CDR1 and CDR2: LGHDT, YNNKEL (reference sequence). The CDR3 coding sequence is TGTGCCAGCAGCCAAGTCGACAGGGTGTCCTACAATGAGCAGTTCTTC. This sequence encodes CASSQVDRVSYNEQFF.

The chain carries TRBV7-2 and TRBJ2-7; 9 positions agree with TRBD2. After removal of 5 bases from V and 1 base from J, the junction contained 12 bases not matched to a gene. Germline V CDR1 and CDR2: SGHTA, FQGNSA. The CDR3 has 17 amino acids. The CDR3 reads CASSNFRLADGSYEQYF. DNA for the CDR3: TGTGCCAGCAGCAATTTTCGACTAGCGGACGGATCCTACGAGCAGTACTTC.

The rearrangement uses TRBV9 and TRBJ1-2, with TRBD1 identical over 8 bases. Germline values: CDR1 SGDLS, CDR2 YYNGEE. V lost 4 bases, J lost 7 bases, and 6 bases stayed unmatched. The CDR3 sequence is 13 residues long. The CDR3 reads CASSIGQGGGYTF. The CDR3 nucleotides are TGTGCCAGCAGCATCGGACAGGGTGGTGGCTACACCTTC.

V is TRBV7-9 and J is TRBJ1-2; 8 bases align to TRBD1. This CDR3 is 15 amino acids long. CDR1 is SEHNR, CDR2 FQNEAQ, per germline (reference sequence). The ends lost 4 bases at V and 4 bases at J; junction bases unmatched: 8. CDR3 amino acids: CASSSPRTGIYGYTF. The CDR3 DNA is TGTGCCAGCAGCTCCCCCCGGACAGGGATCTATGGCTACACCTTC.